Presented here are 19 T cell receptor beta chains from one specimen sequenced in a study of blood T cell repertoires in COVID-19. Some clones are missing from TCRdb's copy, which holds only in-frame ones; the method was immunoSEQ multiplex PCR. Of roughly 190,000 clones in the sample, roughly nine tenths were seen once. Sample: peripheral blood. These receptors all stem from a man aged 25-45 years with acute or convalescent COVID-19.

The rearrangement joins TRBV27 to TRBJ1-5; weak D call: TRBD1 (5 bases). Deletions cut 2 bases from V and 4 bases from J, with 9 bases between. The CDR3 extends over 14 amino acids. The germline CDR1 and CDR2 sequences are MNHEY and SMNVEV (reference sequence). The CDR3 loop reads CASSLRDSNQPQHF. As DNA, the CDR3 is TGTGCCAGCAGTTTAAGGGACTCAAATCAGCCCCAGCATTTT.

A single count supports this clone. This chain links TRBV9 with TRBJ2-2; 9 nucleotides agree with TRBD1. The CDR3 spans 14 residues. V was clipped by 4 bases and J by 5 bases; unmatched bases: 3. Per germline, CDR1 SGDLS and CDR2 YYNGEE. Here the CDR3 reads CASSTGGDTGELFF. The CDR3 DNA reads TGTGCCAGCAGCACAGGGGGCGATACCGGGGAGCTGTTTTTT.

The V and J genes are TRBV5-1 and TRBJ1-1, with D possibly matching TRBD1 (5 bases). Trimming took 5 bases from V and 0 from J, leaving 8 bases between them. Germline-derived CDR1 and CDR2 are SGHRS and YFSETQ. CDR3 size: 13 residues. The CDR3 is CASSGGLNTEAFF. The DNA for the CDR3 is TGCGCCAGCAGTGGGGGGTTGAACACTGAAGCTTTCTTT.

The chain carries TRBV28 and TRBJ1-2; D possibly corresponds to TRBD1 (5 bases). The CDR3 spans 15 residues. Trimming stripped 1 base from V and 6 bases from J, with 15 bases between. Germline V gene lookup returns CDR1 MDHEN and CDR2 SYDVKM. The CDR3, as DNA: TGTGCCAGCAGTTTATCCACGCTGACGACAGATGGCTACACCTTC. It is translated as CASSLSTLTTDGYTF.

V and J are TRBV9 and TRBJ2-3, with 10 bases identical to TRBD2. V was pared by 0 bases and J by 12 bases, with 7 bases of the junction left unmatched. CDR1 and CDR2 from the germline V gene are SGDLS and YYNGEE. The CDR3 is made up of 14 amino acids. CDR3 nucleotides: TGTGCCAGCAGCGTAGGGATAGCGGGGGGCCGCCAGTATTTT. Translated: CASSVGIAGGRQYF.

In this sample, this clone turned up once. The junction shows a germline mismatch at one end, possibly a read error. The V gene is TRBV7-9, the J gene TRBJ2-5, with 9 bases identical to TRBD1. The CDR3 covers 14 residues. Germline V lookup: CDR1 SEHNR, CDR2 FQNEAQ (reference sequence). Here the CDR3 DNA reads TGTGCCAGCAGCTTGGGGACAGGGTCAGGAGTTTGGGACTTC. Its protein is CASSLGTGSGVWDF.

CDR3 bases: TGTGCCAGCATGGAGGTATCCTACAATGAGCAGTTCTTC. Translation: CASMEVSYNEQFF. The gene calls are TRBV7-8 and TRBJ2-1; a weak D match, TRBD2 (5 bases). CDR1 and CDR2 from the germline V gene are SGHVS and FQNEAQ. CDR3 length: 13 amino acids. Trimming pared 7 bases from V and 1 base from J, leaving 8 bases between.

The V gene is TRBV5-5, the J gene TRBJ2-1; no clear D. The CDR3 runs to 13 residues. V lost 1 base and J lost 9, with 11 bases in between. Germline V gene sequence: CDR1 SGHKS, CDR2 YYEKEE (reference sequence). The CDR3 DNA is TGTGCCAGCAGCTTGAAATCTCTCGGTGAGCAGTTCTTC. It yields the protein CASSLKSLGEQFF.

The chain employs TRBV19 and TRBJ2-5, with 9 nucleotides matching TRBD2. Trimming removed 1 base from V and 6 bases from J; junction bases left unmatched: 6. This CDR3 spans 15 amino acids. Looked up from germline, CDR1 is LNHDA and CDR2 is SQIVND (reference sequence). The CDR3 DNA follows: TGTGCCAGTAGTATAGGCGGGAGGGCCTCAAAGACCCAGTACTTC. Amino acids: CASSIGGRASKTQYF. The variable domain in full, with the rest retrieved from reference TRBV19 and TRBJ2-5, is DGGITQSPKYLFRKEGQNVTLSCEQNLNHDAMYWYRQDPGQGLRLIYYSQIVNDFQKGDIAEGYSVSREKKESFPLTVTSAQKNPTAFYLCASSIGGRASKTQYFGPGTRLLVL.

In this sample, this clone turned up once. The V and J genes are TRBV7-9 and TRBJ1-1; 9 nucleotides align to TRBD1. V lost 4 bases to trimming and J lost 6 bases; unmatched junction nucleotides: 6. CDR3 length equals 14 residues. Germline assignment: CDR1 SEHNR and CDR2 FQNEAQ (reference sequence). The CDR3 DNA reads as TGTGCCAGCAGCTCGGGACAGGGCTTACCTGAAGCTTTCTTT. Protein sequence: CASSSGQGLPEAFF.

The chain uses TRBV28 and TRBJ2-2, with D possibly being TRBD2 (6 bases). The CDR3 is made up of 16 amino acids. Germline CDR1 is MDHEN and CDR2 is SYDVKM. Trimming pared 7 bases from V and 6 bases from J, leaving 21 bases between. As DNA, the CDR3 is TGTGCCAGCAACAATAGGAGGGTACCCTGGTCCGGGGAGCTGTTTTTT. This codes for CASNNRRVPWSGELFF.

The V gene is TRBV3-1 (or the pseudogene TRBV3-2), the J gene TRBJ2-4; the D gene is possibly TRBD1 (6 bases). V lost 8 bases to trimming and J lost 0 bases, with 14 bases between them. Germline CDR1 reads LGHDT; CDR2 reads YNNKEL (reference sequence). This CDR3 is 15 amino acids long. The CDR3 region is CASGGRGQAKNIQYF. CDR3 nucleotide sequence: TGTGCCAGCGGGGGACGGGGACAAGCCAAAAACATTCAGTACTTC.

The V gene is TRBV10-3, the J gene TRBJ2-1; 9 positions match TRBD1. V lost 2 bases and J lost 8; bases outside the gene matches: 7. The CDR3 length is 15 residues. Germline lookup yields CDR1 ENHRY and CDR2 SYGVKD. For the CDR3, the DNA is TGTGCCATCAGTGAGCCGGGACAGGGCTGGGATGAGCAGTTCTTC. Translating it yields CAISEPGQGWDEQFF.

The rearrangement joins TRBV24-1 to TRBJ1-4; D perhaps matches TRBD1 (5 bases). Trimming took off 2 bases at V and 8 bases at J, with 8 bases between the two ends. Germline V CDR1 and CDR2: KGHDR, SFDVKD. This CDR3 spans 13 amino acids. The CDR3 loop reads CATSDWRGEKLFF. In DNA, the CDR3 is TGTGCCACCAGTGATTGGCGGGGGGAAAAACTGTTTTTT.

This clone was seen only a few times. The chain combines TRBV4-1 with TRBJ2-7; 8 nucleotides align to TRBD1. The CDR3 sequence is 15 residues long. V dropped 1 base and J dropped 6; count of bases not matched to a gene: 8. CDR1 is MGHRA and CDR2 is YSYEKL in the germline V gene. CDR3: CASSQVTGAPVEQYF. The CDR3 bases are TGCGCCAGCAGCCAAGTGACAGGGGCGCCTGTCGAGCAGTACTTC.

The chain carries TRBV29-1 and TRBJ2-3; 9 bases match TRBD2. Looked up from germline, CDR1 is SQVTM and CDR2 is ANQGSEA. This CDR3 comprises 14 residues. Trimming at V came to 1 base and at J to 6 bases, leaving 5 bases not matched to a gene. The DNA of the CDR3 is TGCAGCGTTGAAGTTGGGACTAGCAGCGATACGCAGTATTTT. Translating it yields CSVEVGTSSDTQYF.

In nucleotides, the CDR3 is TGCAGCGTGCGGGACGGTGGAAACACCATATATTTT. Encoded protein: CSVRDGGNTIYF. This chain uses TRBV29-1 with TRBJ1-3, with a weak D call TRBD1 (5 bases). The germline CDR1 and CDR2 sequences are SQVTM and ANQGSEA. This CDR3 is 12 amino acids long. Trimming took off 6 bases at V and 3 bases at J, with 9 bases between the two ends.

This sequence joins TRBV6-6 and TRBJ1-3; tentative D call: TRBD1 (5 bases). Germline V gene lookup returns CDR1 MNHNY and CDR2 SVGAGI (reference sequence). The CDR3 loop spans 14 amino acids. The germline V and J ends were trimmed by 9 bases and 1 base, with 13 bases remaining between them. Here the CDR3 DNA reads TGTGCCAGTGTCGGGGGAAGTTCTGGAAACACCATATATTTT. This codes for CASVGGSSGNTIYF.

The gene calls are TRBV30 and TRBJ1-1; 9 nucleotides agree with TRBD1. With 3 bases clipped from V and 6 bases from J, the junction kept 20 bases outside the gene matches. The CDR3 length is 18 residues. Germline loops: CDR1 GTSNPN, CDR2 SVGIG (reference sequence). In DNA, the CDR3 is TGTGCCTGGAGGCCAGATTACAGGGGGCGGGGGGCTGGGGCTGAAGCTTTCTTT. This codes for CAWRPDYRGRGAGAEAFF. The full variable domain, in which reference TRBV30 and TRBJ1-1 provide the parts outside the CDR3, is SQTIHQWPATLVQPVGSPLSLECTVEGTSNPNLYWYRQAAGRGLQLLFYSVGIGQISSEVPQNLSASRPQDRQFILSSKKLLLSDSGFYLCAWRPDYRGRGAGAEAFFGQGTRLTVV.